A selection of T cell receptor beta chains follows, all from one sample in a study of T cell changes during pregnancy in multiple sclerosis. Generated by immunoSEQ multiplex PCR, the TCRdb table keeps only in-frame clones and is missing some. This table holds 25,000 to 35,000 clones, over 75% found once. Source: CD8+ T cells from peripheral blood mononuclear cells, taken after pregnancy. These receptors were taken from a female donor with multiple sclerosis, enrolled in a pregnancy study. The CDR3 runs from the conserved cysteine through the conserved F or W. The D gene is left open where the match is weak. Clone size is shown for a subset of rows, as once, few, many or a class of expanded clone.

.	TRBV4-3	.	TRBJ1-5	TGCGCCAGCAGCCAAGATGGGGGGGCCAATCAGCCCCAGCATTTT	CASSQDGGANQPQHF
.	TRBV7-6	.	TRBJ2-5	TGTGCCAGCAGCCGACAAACTAGACGGTACCAAGAGACCCAGTACTTC	CASSRQTRRYQETQYF
.	TRBV7-9	.	TRBJ2-1	TGTGCCAGCCGGGACATTACCAATGAGCAGTTCTTC	CASRDITNEQFF
TRBD2	TRBV19	.	TRBJ2-1	TGTGCCAGTAAAAACCCTAGCGGGGCCTACAATGAGCAGTTCTTC	CASKNPSGAYNEQFF
.	TRBV6-5	few	TRBJ2-7	TGTGCCAGCAGTTACGAGGCTGGCAGCTCCTACGAGCAGTACTTC	CASSYEAGSSYEQYF
TRBD1	TRBV7-6	.	TRBJ1-2	TGTGCCAGCAGCTTAGGGACAGGCCCAGGGTGGGGCTACACCTTC	CASSLGTGPGWGYTF
.	TRBV19	.	TRBJ1-1	TGTGCCAGTAGGCGGGACGGCGCGGGCGAAGCTTTCTTT	CASRRDGAGEAFF
.	TRBV12-5	.	TRBJ1-3	TGTGCTAGTGGTTTGGCCCCCGGGGGAGGAAACACCATATATTTT	CASGLAPGGGNTIYF
.	TRBV29-1	.	TRBJ1-1	TGCACCGTAGGGGGGGATGAGCCTGAAGCTTTCTTT	CTVGGDEPEAFF
.	TRBV6-5	.	TRBJ2-2	TGTGCCAGCAGTTACTCAGAGGGGGACCGGGAGCTGTTTTTT	CASSYSEGDRELFF
.	TRBV2	.	TRBJ1-1	TGTGCCAGCAGTGAACCCGAGACAGAGATGAACACTGAAGCTTTCTTT	CASSEPETEMNTEAFF
.	TRBV2	.	TRBJ1-1	TGTGCCAGCTCGTACCTTAACCCCGGGATAGCTTTCTTT	CASSYLNPGIAFF
TRBD1	TRBV19	.	TRBJ1-2	TGTGCCAGTAGTATAGATCCCCGGGACAGGTTGGACTATGGCTACACCTTC	CASSIDPRDRLDYGYTF
.	TRBV7-9	.	TRBJ2-3	TGTGCCAGCAGCTCGAGCCGGGATAAGATCACAGATACGCAGTATTTT	CASSSSRDKITDTQYF
.	TRBV13	once	TRBJ2-7	TGTGCCAGCAGCTCGGACCAAGGGGGATGGAAGTCCTACGAGCAGTACTTC	CASSSDQGGWKSYEQYF
TRBD1	TRBV19	.	TRBJ1-5	TGTGCCAGTAGTATGACAGGGGAAAGTCAGCCCCAGCATTTT	CASSMTGESQPQHF
.	TRBV19	.	TRBJ2-4	TGTGCCAGTATTGACAGTCGATCCCCCAAAAACATTCAGTACTTC	CASIDSRSPKNIQYF
.	TRBV19	.	TRBJ1-2	TGTGCCAGTAGCCCTCACCGCAGGGGAGACTATGGCTACACCTTC	CASSPHRRGDYGYTF
TRBD1	TRBV9	.	TRBJ1-1	TGTGCCAGCAGCGCCGGATCCCAGGGGGTGAACACTGAAGCTTTCTTT	CASSAGSQGVNTEAFF
.	TRBV7-9	.	TRBJ2-5	TGTGCCAGCAGCTGGAGGGAAGAGACCCAGTACTTC	CASSWREETQYF
TRBD2	TRBV7-6	.	TRBJ2-3	TGTGCCAGCAGCTCCCGGGGGGTCGAAACGCAGTATTTT	CASSSRGVETQYF
.	TRBV7-9	.	TRBJ1-1	TGTGCCAGCCTGCCGGAGACCACTGAAGCTTTCTTT	CASLPETTEAFF
.	TRBV30	.	TRBJ1-1	TGTGCCTGGATTGGAATGGACATGAACACTGAAGCTTTCTTT	CAWIGMDMNTEAFF
TRBD1	TRBV6-5	.	TRBJ2-7	TGTGCCAGCAGTTACTCGACAGGGGGCTCTCACGAGCAGTACTTC	CASSYSTGGSHEQYF
TRBD1	TRBV6-1	once	TRBJ1-2	TGTGCCAGCAGTGCCGGCGAATTAGGGACAGGCTATCAACGAGGCTACACCTTC	CASSAGELGTGYQRGYTF
TRBD1	TRBV4-1	.	TRBJ1-2	TGCGCCAGCAGCCGGGACAGGGGGCGGCTTAACTATGGCTACACCTTC	CASSRDRGRLNYGYTF
TRBD1	TRBV5-1	.	TRBJ1-1	TGCGCCAGCACCCCGACAGGGTTGGTCACTGAAGCTTTCTTT	CASTPTGLVTEAFF
TRBD1	TRBV2	.	TRBJ1-5	TGTGCCAGCTCGGGACAGGGGGACCTTTATAGCAATCAGCCCCAGCATTTT	CASSGQGDLYSNQPQHF
TRBD1	TRBV4-1	.	TRBJ2-1	TGCGCCAGCAGCCCTCGGACAGGGATAAGCTCCTACAATGAGCAGTTCTTC	CASSPRTGISSYNEQFF
TRBD1	TRBV7-3	.	TRBJ2-1	TGTGCCAGCAGCCCCCGGACAGGGCGAACCTACAATGAGCAGTTCTTC	CASSPRTGRTYNEQFF
.	TRBV7-9	.	TRBJ2-3	TGTGCCAGCAGCTTACAATCAGATACGCAGTATTTT	CASSLQSDTQYF
.	TRBV27	.	TRBJ1-1	TGTGCCAGCAGTTTAGGTGGCAGAACTGAAGCTTTCTTT	CASSLGGRTEAFF
TRBD2	TRBV10-3	.	TRBJ2-1	TGTGCCATCAGTGATTTAGCGGGGGAGTACAATGAGCAGTTCTTC	CAISDLAGEYNEQFF
.	TRBV6-4	.	TRBJ2-2	TGTGCCAGCAGTGGCAGGGTTGACACCGGGGAGCTGTTTTTT	CASSGRVDTGELFF
.	TRBV9	.	TRBJ1-2	TGTGCCAGCAGCGTTCTATCCTCTAGGGGCTACACCTTC	CASSVLSSRGYTF